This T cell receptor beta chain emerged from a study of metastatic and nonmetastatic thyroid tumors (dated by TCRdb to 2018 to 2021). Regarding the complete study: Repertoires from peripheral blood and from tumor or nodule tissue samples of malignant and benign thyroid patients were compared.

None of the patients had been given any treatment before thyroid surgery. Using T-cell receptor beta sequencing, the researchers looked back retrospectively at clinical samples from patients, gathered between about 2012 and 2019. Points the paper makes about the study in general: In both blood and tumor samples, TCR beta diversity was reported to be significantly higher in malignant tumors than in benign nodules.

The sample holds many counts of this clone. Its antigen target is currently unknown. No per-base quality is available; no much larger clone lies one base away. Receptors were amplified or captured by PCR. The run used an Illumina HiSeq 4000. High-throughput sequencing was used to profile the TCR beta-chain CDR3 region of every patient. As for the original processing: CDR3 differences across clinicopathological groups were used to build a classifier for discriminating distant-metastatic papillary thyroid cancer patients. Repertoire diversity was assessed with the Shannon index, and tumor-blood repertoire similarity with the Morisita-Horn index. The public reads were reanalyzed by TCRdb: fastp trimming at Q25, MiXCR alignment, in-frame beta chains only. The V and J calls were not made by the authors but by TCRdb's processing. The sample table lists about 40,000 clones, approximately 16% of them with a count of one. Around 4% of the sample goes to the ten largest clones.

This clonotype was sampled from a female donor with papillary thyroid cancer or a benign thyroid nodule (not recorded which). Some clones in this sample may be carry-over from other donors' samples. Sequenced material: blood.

The DNA sequence is as follows: TGTGCCAGCAGCTTGGGTGGGAACACTGAAGCTTTCTTT. This sequence encodes CASSLGGNTEAFF. Recombination connected TRBV5-8 to TRBJ1-1; the D gene lacks a confident call. Relative to germline, V is 0 bases shorter and J is 1 base shorter, with 4 bases between their ends. CDR1 and CDR2, per the germline V gene, are SGHTS and YDEGEE. From the cysteine through the phenylalanine, the CDR3 covers 13 amino acids. Here the CDR3 DNA is all that survives: 39 bases in frame from base 1.